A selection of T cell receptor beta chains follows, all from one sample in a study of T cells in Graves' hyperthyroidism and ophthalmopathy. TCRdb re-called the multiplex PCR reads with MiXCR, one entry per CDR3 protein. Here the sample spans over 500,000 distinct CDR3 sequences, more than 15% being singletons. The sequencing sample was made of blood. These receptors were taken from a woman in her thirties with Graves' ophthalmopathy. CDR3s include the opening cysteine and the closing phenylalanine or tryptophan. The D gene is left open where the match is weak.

CDR3: CSATTSGSYEQYF
D: TRBD2
V: TRBV20-1

CDR3: CSARDLQGDTGELFF
D: TRBD1
V: TRBV20-1

CDR3: CASSRVTDTQYF
D: NA
V: TRBV7-2

CDR3: CASSARTGLSEAFF
D: TRBD1
V: TRBV6-1

CDR3: CASSYSEWDRSYEQYF
D: TRBD1
V: TRBV6-2/TRBV6-3

CDR3: CSVNLGTGGYEQYF
D: TRBD1
V: TRBV29-1

CDR3: CSASNQVNTEAFF
D: NA
V: TRBV20-1

CDR3: CSARLAGGRSYEQYF
D: TRBD2
V: TRBV20-1

CDR3: CASSEGRGEQFF
D: NA
V: TRBV25-1

CDR3: CATSETGESNQPQHF
D: TRBD1
V: TRBV24-1

CDR3: CAISEELAGTYEQYF
D: TRBD2
V: TRBV10-3

CDR3: CASSEGLPDYEQYF
D: NA
V: TRBV9

CDR3: CASSQAGQGTDTQYF
D: TRBD1
V: TRBV4-3

CDR3: CASSVNRGPDTQYF
D: NA
V: TRBV9

CDR3: CASHLAGRTYEQFF
D: TRBD2
V: TRBV28

CDR3: CASRKQGAGTEAFF
D: TRBD1
V: TRBV12-3/TRBV12-4

CDR3: CASSLEWGGAAGELFF
D: NA
V: TRBV28

CDR3: CASRDYLSSYNEQFF
D: NA
V: TRBV7-8

CDR3: CASSSLDRAQETQYF
D: TRBD1
V: TRBV11-2

CDR3: CASSLRVFGETQYF
D: NA
V: TRBV11-2

CDR3: CASSFIAYNEQFF
D: NA
V: TRBV7-9

CDR3: CASSPYPPRRDYSNQPQHF
D: NA
V: TRBV27

CDR3: CASSAGTAKYNEQFF
D: TRBD1
V: TRBV9

CDR3: CASRGGTANEKPFF
D: NA
V: TRBV2

CDR3: CASSPRTSYEQYF
D: TRBD2
V: TRBV3-1

CDR3: CASSLGVQGQGQPQHF
D: NA
V: TRBV28

CDR3: CASNLGAGGTEAFF
D: TRBD1
V: TRBV9

CDR3: CASTTGAYNEQFF
D: NA
V: TRBV12-3/TRBV12-4

CDR3: CASSPLRDTSEQYF
D: NA
V: TRBV12-3/TRBV12-4

CDR3: CAWSGGKADTQYF
D: NA
V: TRBV30

CDR3: CASSLRENTGELFF
D: NA
V: TRBV3-1

CDR3: CASSLPGGTNTEAFF
D: TRBD1
V: TRBV5-6

CDR3: CASSESWNYGYTF
D: NA
V: TRBV6-1

CDR3: CASSLGGTGGPSNQPQHF
D: TRBD1
V: TRBV11-2

CDR3: CASRSSGSLYEQYF
D: TRBD2
V: TRBV6-2/TRBV6-3

CDR3: CASSLRWGGTSGTGSYEQYF
D: TRBD2
V: TRBV7-2

CDR3: CASSQESAEAAEAFF
D: NA
V: TRBV3-1

CDR3: CASSFLAGARGQETQYF
D: TRBD2
V: TRBV11-2

CDR3: CASSESGIGVTEAFF
D: NA
V: TRBV10-1

CDR3: CASSYWASTDNEQFF
D: NA
V: TRBV6-2/TRBV6-3

CDR3: CASSITKTRRDEQFF
D: NA
V: TRBV7-9

CDR3: CASRHGDRGLNEQFF
D: TRBD1
V: TRBV5-1

CDR3: CASSESAEFQETQYF
D: NA
V: TRBV5-1

CDR3: CAISEPLEGGPFYEQYF
D: NA
V: TRBV10-3

CDR3: CSARESGQLYGYTF
D: NA
V: TRBV20-1

CDR3: CASSLEGKYEQYF
D: NA
V: TRBV5-1

CDR3: CSARAPWTSDRDTQYF
D: TRBD2
V: TRBV20-1

CDR3: CASSLYVSNYGYTF
D: NA
V: TRBV7-2

CDR3: CSARDLRLAFADTQYF
D: TRBD2
V: TRBV20-1

CDR3: CASSFGGRSYNEQFF
D: NA
V: TRBV28